The entry that follows covers one TCR beta chain sequence. Its antigen remains unidentified. This CDR3 has 13 residues. Germline CDR1 is GTSNPN and CDR2 is SVGIG (reference sequence). The germline V and J ends were trimmed by 3 bases and 4 bases, with 12 bases remaining between them. The data originate from a study of shared clonotypes between healthy human individuals. On the study more broadly: The cohort comprised two women and a few men. Their ages spanned 18 to 49 years.

Roughly 90 million PBMCs served as the genomic DNA source for unsorted samples. General study points: Having only a few donors restricted how much genetic and exposure-history diversity was captured.

Splitting of each subset's genomic DNA was done evenly across several immunoSEQ plates. TCRdb keeps only in-frame clones here, not all; method: immunoSEQ multiplex PCR. The sample records around 500,000 clones, 60% to 80% being singletons. The chain combines TRBV30 with TRBJ2-5; the D is unclear. The receptor's source is a woman in her thirties or forties in good health. Some clones in this sample may be carry-over from other donors' samples. Sequencing was done on a sample of PBMCs. The CDR3 nucleotides are TGTGCCTGGAGCGGCTCTGGGCCAGAGACCCAGTACTTC. This encodes CAWSGSGPETQYF. The full variable domain, completed using reference TRBV30 and TRBJ2-5, is SQTIHQWPATLVQPVGSPLSLECTVEGTSNPNLYWYRQAAGRGLQLLFYSVGIGQISSEVPQNLSASRPQDRQFILSSKKLLLSDSGFYLCAWSGSGPETQYFGPGTRLLVL.